One T cell receptor (beta chain) is described in this entry. The antigen remains undetermined. This sample stems from a study of T cell repertoires in cytomegalovirus infection. Overall study context: Newly reported HLA-C-restricted and thoroughly characterized HLA-B-restricted CMV epitopes were employed. Public TCR beta signature analysis indicated the presence of both CMV infection and matching HLA type.

CDR3 length equals 14 residues. After removal of 8 bases from V and 5 bases from J, the junction contained 9 bases not matched to a gene. From germline, CDR1 is MNHEY and CDR2 SVGEGT. TCRdb analysed the reads with MiXCR anew, one entry per CDR3 protein. Of roughly 990,000 distinct CDR3 sequences listed, 31% are singletons. Findings of the study overall: Cumulated frequencies of public TCR beta families served to identify carriers of CMV plus the relevant HLA. HLA-C-restricted CMV clonotypes gave the most frequent clonotype in two of eight donors.

The chain links TRBV6-2 or TRBV6-3 to TRBJ2-7; 10 positions agree with TRBD1. This receptor was taken from a human donor in good health (CMV status not recorded). Some clones in this sample may be carry-over from other donors' samples. The sample consisted of cultured CD8+ T cells from PBMCs, taken from culture after CMV antigen stimulation. The CDR3 bases are TGTGCCAGCCGAGACAGGGGGCGAAGGAACGAGCAGTACGTC. Amino acid sequence: CASRDRGRRNEQYV.